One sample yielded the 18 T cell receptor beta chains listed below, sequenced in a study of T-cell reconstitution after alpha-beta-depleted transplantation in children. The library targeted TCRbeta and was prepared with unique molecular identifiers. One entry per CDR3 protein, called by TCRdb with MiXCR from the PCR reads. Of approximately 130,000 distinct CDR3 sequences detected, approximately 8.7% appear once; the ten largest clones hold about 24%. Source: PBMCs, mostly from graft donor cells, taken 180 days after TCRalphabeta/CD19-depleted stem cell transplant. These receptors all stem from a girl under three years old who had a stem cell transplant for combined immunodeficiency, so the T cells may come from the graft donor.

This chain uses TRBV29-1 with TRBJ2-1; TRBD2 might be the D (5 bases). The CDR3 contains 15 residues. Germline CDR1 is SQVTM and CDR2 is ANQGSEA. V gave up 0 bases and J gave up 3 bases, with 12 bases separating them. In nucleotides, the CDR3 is TGCAGCGTTGAAGATCGTCGGGAATTCTACAATGAGCAGTTCTTC. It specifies CSVEDRREFYNEQFF.

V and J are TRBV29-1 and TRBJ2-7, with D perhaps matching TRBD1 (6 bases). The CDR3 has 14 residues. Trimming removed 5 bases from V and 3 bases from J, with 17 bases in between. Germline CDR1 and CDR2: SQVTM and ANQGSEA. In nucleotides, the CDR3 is TGCAGCGTTCACCGGGACACGGGTTACTACGAGCAGTACTTC. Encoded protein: CSVHRDTGYYEQYF.

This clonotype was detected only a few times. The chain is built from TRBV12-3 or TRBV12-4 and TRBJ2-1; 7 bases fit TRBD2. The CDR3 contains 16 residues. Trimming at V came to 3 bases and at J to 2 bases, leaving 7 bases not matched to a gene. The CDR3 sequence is CASSLSSGGAYNEQFF. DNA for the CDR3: TGTGCCAGCAGTTTGAGTAGTGGGGGGGCCTACAATGAGCAGTTCTTC.

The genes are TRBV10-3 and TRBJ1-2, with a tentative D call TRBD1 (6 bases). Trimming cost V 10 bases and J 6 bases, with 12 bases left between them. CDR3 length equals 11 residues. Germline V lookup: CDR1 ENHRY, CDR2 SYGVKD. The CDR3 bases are TGTGCCACCTACAGGGAGGATGGCTACACCTTC. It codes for CATYREDGYTF.

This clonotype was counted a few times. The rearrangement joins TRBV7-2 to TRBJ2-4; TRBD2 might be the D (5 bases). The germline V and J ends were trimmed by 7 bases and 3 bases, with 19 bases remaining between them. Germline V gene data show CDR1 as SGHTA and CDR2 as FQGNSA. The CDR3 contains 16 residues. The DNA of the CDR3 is TGTGCCAGCACCACCCCCGCGGGTGCAGGCAAAAACATTCAGTACTTC. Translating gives CASTTPAGAGKNIQYF. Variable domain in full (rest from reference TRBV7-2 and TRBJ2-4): GAGVSQSPSNKVTEKGKDVELRCDPISGHTALYWYRQSLGQGLEFLIYFQGNSAPDKSGLPSDRFSAERTGGSVSTLTIQRTQQEDSAVYLCASTTPAGAGKNIQYFGAGTRLSVL.

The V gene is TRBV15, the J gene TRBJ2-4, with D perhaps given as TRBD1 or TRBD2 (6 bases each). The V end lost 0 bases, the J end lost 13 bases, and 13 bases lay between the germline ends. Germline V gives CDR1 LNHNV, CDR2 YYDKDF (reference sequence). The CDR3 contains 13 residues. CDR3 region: CATSRDHGGLQYF. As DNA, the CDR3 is TGTGCCACCAGCAGAGACCACGGGGGCCTCCAGTACTTC. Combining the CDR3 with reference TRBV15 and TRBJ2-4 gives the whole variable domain DAMVIQNPRYQVTQFGKPVTLSCSQTLNHNVMYWYQQKSSQAPKLLFHYYDKDFNNEADTPDNFQSRRPNTSFCFLDIRSPGLGDTAMYLCATSRDHGGLQYFGAGTRLSVL.

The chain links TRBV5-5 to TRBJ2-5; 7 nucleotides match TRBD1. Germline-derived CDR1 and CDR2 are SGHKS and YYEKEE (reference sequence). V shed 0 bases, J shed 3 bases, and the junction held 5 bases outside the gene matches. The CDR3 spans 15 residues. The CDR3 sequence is CASSLARTGEETQYF. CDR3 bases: TGTGCCAGCAGCTTGGCACGGACAGGAGAAGAGACCCAGTACTTC.

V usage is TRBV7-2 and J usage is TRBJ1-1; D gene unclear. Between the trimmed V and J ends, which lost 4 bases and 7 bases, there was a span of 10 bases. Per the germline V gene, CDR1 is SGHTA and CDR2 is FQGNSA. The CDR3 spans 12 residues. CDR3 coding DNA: TGTGCCAGCAGCTCCCCGTGGGGTGAAGCTTTCTTT. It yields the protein CASSSPWGEAFF. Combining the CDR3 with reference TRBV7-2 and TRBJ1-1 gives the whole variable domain GAGVSQSPSNKVTEKGKDVELRCDPISGHTALYWYRQSLGQGLEFLIYFQGNSAPDKSGLPSDRFSAERTGGSVSTLTIQRTQQEDSAVYLCASSSPWGEAFFGQGTRLTVV.

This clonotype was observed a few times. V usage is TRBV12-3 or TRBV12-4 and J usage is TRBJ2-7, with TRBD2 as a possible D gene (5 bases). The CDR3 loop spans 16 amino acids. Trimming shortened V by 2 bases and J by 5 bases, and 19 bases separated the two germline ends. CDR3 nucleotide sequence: TGTGCCAGCAGTTTACGAGTTTTGAGGGAAAGGAACGAGCAGTACTTC. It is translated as CASSLRVLRERNEQYF.

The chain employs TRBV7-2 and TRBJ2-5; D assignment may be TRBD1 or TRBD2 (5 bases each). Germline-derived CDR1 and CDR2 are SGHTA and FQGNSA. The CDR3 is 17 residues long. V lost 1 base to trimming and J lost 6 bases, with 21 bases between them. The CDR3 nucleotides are TGTGCCAGCAGCTTAGGGGGGTTAGCTGGGGCGGTAAAGACCCAGTACTTC. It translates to CASSLGGLAGAVKTQYF.

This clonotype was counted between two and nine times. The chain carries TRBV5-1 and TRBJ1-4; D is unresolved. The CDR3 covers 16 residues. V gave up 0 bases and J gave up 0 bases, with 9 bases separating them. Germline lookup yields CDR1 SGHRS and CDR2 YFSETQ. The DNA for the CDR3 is TGCGCCAGCAGCTTGGAGCCGGACGCAACTAATGAAAAACTGTTTTTT. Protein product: CASSLEPDATNEKLFF.

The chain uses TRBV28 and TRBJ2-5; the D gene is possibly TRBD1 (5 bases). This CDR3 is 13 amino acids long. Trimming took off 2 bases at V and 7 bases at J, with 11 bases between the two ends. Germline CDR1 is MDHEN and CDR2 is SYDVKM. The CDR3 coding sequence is TGTGCCAGCAGTTTAAGCCAGGGTTTGACCCAGTACTTC. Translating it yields CASSLSQGLTQYF.

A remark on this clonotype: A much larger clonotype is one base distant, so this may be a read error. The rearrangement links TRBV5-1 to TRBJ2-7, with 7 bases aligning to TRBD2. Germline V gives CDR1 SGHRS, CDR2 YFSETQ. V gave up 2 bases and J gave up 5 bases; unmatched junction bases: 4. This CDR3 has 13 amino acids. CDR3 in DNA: TGCGCCAGCAGCTTAGAAGCGGGACACGAGCAGTACTTC. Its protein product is CASSLEAGHEQYF.

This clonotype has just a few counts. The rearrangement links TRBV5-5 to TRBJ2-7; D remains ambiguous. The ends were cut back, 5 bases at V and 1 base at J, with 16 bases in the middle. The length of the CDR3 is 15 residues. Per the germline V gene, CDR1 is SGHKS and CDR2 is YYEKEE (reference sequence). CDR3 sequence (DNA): TGTGCCAGCAGTCCTATCCCAGACGTTTCCTACGAGCAGTACTTC. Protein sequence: CASSPIPDVSYEQYF.

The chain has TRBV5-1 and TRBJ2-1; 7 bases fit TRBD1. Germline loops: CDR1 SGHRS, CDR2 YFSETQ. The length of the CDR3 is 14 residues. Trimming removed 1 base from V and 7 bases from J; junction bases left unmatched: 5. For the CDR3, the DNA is TGCGCCAGCAGCTTGTCCAGACAGGGTAATGAGCAGTTCTTC. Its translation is CASSLSRQGNEQFF. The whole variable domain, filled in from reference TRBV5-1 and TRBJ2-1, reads KAGVTQTPRYLIKTRGQQVTLSCSPISGHRSVSWYQQTPGQGLQFLFEYFSETQRNKGNFPGRFSGRQFSNSRSEMNVSTLELGDSALYLCASSLSRQGNEQFFGPGTRLTVL.

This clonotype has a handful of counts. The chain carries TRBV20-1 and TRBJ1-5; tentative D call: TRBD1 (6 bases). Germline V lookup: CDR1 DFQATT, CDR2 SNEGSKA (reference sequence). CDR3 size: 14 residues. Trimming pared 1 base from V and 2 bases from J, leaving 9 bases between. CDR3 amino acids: CSARGGGGNQPQHF. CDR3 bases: TGCAGTGCTAGAGGAGGGGGTGGCAATCAGCCCCAGCATTTT.

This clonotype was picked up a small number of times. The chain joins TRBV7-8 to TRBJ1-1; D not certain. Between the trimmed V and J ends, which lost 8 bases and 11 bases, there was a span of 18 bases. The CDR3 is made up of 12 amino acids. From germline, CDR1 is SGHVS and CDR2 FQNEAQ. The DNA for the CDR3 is TGTGCCAGCGGTAGCCAAACCCGAGGGGCTTTCTTT. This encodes CASGSQTRGAFF.

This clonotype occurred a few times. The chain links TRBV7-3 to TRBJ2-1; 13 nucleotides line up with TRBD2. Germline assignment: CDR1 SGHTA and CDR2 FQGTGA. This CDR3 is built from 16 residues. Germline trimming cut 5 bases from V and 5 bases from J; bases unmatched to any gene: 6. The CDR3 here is CASSLSLAGGHNEQFF. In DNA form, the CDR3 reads TGTGCCAGCAGCCTTTCACTAGCGGGAGGGCACAATGAGCAGTTCTTC.